This entry is about one TCR beta chain. The data derive from a study of blood T cell repertoires in COVID-19. Study details: The study drew acute and convalescent COVID-19 samples from the United States, Italy and Spain. Nucleic acid was either cDNA or gDNA, and it came from T cells, B-cell-depleted T cells, or PBMCs.

This CDR3 is 16 amino acids long. Germline values: CDR1 SGHTA, CDR2 FQGTGA. Germline trimming cut 1 base from V and 3 bases from J; bases unmatched to any gene: 2. Per the original data handling: Estimation of nucleated cell counts relied on the amplification of reference gene primers. Clones were sequenced by immunoSEQ multiplex PCR, and TCRdb holds only the in-frame ones, with some missing. V, J and clone size reflect that table, while D and trimming were determined from the DNA. The data hold roughly 200,000 clones, with 76% observed a single time. The chain joins TRBV7-3 to TRBJ2-3, with TRBD2 matching over 12 bases. The sequence came from a woman between 50 and 59 years old with active or convalescent COVID-19. The sample consisted of peripheral blood. CDR3 loop: CASSLRLAGGTDTQYF. DNA of the CDR3: TGTGCCAGCAGCTTAAGGCTAGCGGGGGGGACAGATACGCAGTATTTT.